This TCR beta chain was recorded in a study of follicular helper T cells after annual influenza vaccination. The assay was immunoSEQ multiplex PCR, and TCRdb's table has in-frame clones only and misses some. The sample shows around 9,600 clones, roughly four fifths of them seen only once. Time point noted: 2015-2016 season, pre-vaccination. Germline lookup yields CDR1 MNHNY and CDR2 SVGAGI (reference sequence). The CDR3 extends over 16 amino acids. The ends lost 7 bases at V and 4 bases at J; junction bases unmatched: 9. The clonotype was recovered from an adult who received the influenza vaccine. The input for sequencing was CXCR5+ CD38- circulating T follicular helper cells from blood, taken on the day of influenza vaccination. As to subset: circulating Tfh, non-naive CD4+CXCR5+PD-1+ (ICOS+CD38+ or ICOS-CD38-). The chain recombines TRBV6-6 with TRBJ1-5, with TRBD1 matching 11 bases. The DNA for the CDR3 is TGTGCCAGCATTCCCTGGGACAGGGGGACGAATCAGCCCCAGCATTTT. This translates into CASIPWDRGTNQPQHF.